This T cell receptor (beta chain) was retrieved from a study of liver allograft versus peripheral blood T cells. Study as a whole: A comparison was made between T cell receptor repertoires in transplanted livers and those in recipients' peripheral blood. Study results and caveats: Reportedly, the T cell receptor repertoires inside liver allografts were not the same as those in peripheral blood.

TCRdb reprocessed the reads with MiXCR, giving one entry per CDR3 protein. This sample yields some 6,300 distinct CDR3 sequences, of which roughly 15% are seen a single time; about 47% belongs to the top ten. A word on this clonotype: What it binds is unknown.

The sequence came from a human patient who had a liver transplant. The graft donor may account for some of the T cells.

CDR3 sequence: CASSLWTGSNTEAFF. DNA for the CDR3: TGTGCCAGCAGCTTGTGGACAGGGTCAAACACTGAAGCTTTCTTT. This rearrangement joins TRBV11-2 to TRBJ1-1; TRBD1 agrees at 8 bases. Looked up from germline, CDR1 is SGHAT and CDR2 is FQNNGV. After removal of 3 bases from V and 2 bases from J, the junction contained 5 bases not matched to a gene. This CDR3 has 15 residues.